This TCR beta chain was retrieved from a study of identical twins. Overall study results and limits: Modelling approaches yielded underestimates of out-of-frame TCR alpha sharing between monozygotic twins. Excess twin sharing in beta out-of-frame sequences was weaker.

Via MiXCR, TCRdb re-called the 5' RACE reads, giving one row per CDR3 protein. The data show fewer than 900,000 distinct CDR3 sequences, about 20% seen once. With respect to this clonotype: As yet, its antigen is unknown.

These same records also appear under a second study, on T cells expressing NK-cell markers. That source adds: One of the eight sequenced donors was seronegative, whereas the other seven were HCMV-seropositive. Several donors likewise had their CD3+CD56-NKG2C+ fraction led by these clonotypes.

This TCR was sampled from a woman under 30 in good health. The sequenced sample consisted of PBMCs.

CDR3 in DNA: TGTGCCAGCAGTTTCGGGGGGAGCCTCGATACGCAGTATTTT. This encodes CASSFGGSLDTQYF. This rearrangement joins TRBV12-3 or TRBV12-4 to TRBJ2-3, with 7 bases identical to TRBD2. This CDR3 has 14 amino acids. V gave up 3 bases and J gave up 6 bases; unmatched junction bases: 6.